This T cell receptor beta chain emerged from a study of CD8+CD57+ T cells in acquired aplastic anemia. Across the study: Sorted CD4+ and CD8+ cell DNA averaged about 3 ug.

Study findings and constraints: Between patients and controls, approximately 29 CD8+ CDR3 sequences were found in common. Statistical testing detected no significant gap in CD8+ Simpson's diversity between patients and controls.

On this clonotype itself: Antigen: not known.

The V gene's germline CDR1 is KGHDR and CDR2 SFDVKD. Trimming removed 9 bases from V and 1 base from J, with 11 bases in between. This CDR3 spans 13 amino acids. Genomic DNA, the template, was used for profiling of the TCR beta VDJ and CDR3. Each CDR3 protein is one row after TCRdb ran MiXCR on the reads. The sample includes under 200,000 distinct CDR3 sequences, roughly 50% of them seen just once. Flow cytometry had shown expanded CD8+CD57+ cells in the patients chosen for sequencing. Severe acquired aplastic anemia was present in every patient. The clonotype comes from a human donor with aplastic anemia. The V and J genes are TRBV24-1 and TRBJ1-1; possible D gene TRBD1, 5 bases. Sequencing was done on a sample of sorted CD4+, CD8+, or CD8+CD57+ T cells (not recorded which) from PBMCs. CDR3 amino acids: CATQNRGNTEAFF. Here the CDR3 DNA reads TGTGCCACCCAAAATAGGGGGAACACTGAAGCTTTCTTT.